The 24 T cell receptor beta chains reported below all come from one sample, sequenced in a study of graft-versus-host responses after intestinal transplantation. TCRdb keeps only in-frame clones here, not all; method: immunoSEQ multiplex PCR. The sample includes about 43,000 clones, just under 95% of them seen just once. Here the sequenced sample was PBMCs, taken around 330 days after intestinal transplant. The receptors originated from a human patient who received an intestinal transplant, so some T cells may come from the graft donor.

V and J are TRBV6-5 and TRBJ2-1; 9 bases match TRBD2. V trimming: 2 bases; J trimming: 8 bases; junction bases outside the gene matches: 10. CDR3 length: 16 amino acids. Germline CDR1 is MNHEY and CDR2 is SVGAGI. CDR3 DNA: TGTGCCAGCAGTTACGCCCCCGGGACTAGCTTCCATGAGCAGTTCTTC. Translating gives CASSYAPGTSFHEQFF.

CDR3 nucleotides: TGTGCCAGCAGCTTTGGGAGCAATCAGCCCCAGCATTTT. This translates into CASSFGSNQPQHF. This chain links TRBV7-6 with TRBJ1-5, with unresolved D. CDR3 size: 13 residues. Germline CDR1 and CDR2: SGHVS and FNYEAQ. The V end lost 3 bases, the J end lost 1 base, and 4 bases lay between the germline ends. Full variable domain (rest looked up from reference TRBV7-6 and TRBJ1-5): GAGVSQSPRYKVTKRGQDVALRCDPISGHVSLYWYRQALGQGPEFLTYFNYEAQQDKSGLPNDRFSAERPEGSISTLTIQRTEQRDSAMYRCASSFGSNQPQHFGDGTRLSIL.

This rearrangement joins TRBV6-6 to TRBJ2-7, with unresolved D. V was trimmed by 0 bases and J by 8 bases, leaving 14 bases between them. The CDR3 has 14 residues. Germline V gene data show CDR1 as MNHNY and CDR2 as SVGAGI (reference sequence). CDR3 in amino acids: CASSYSGLGNKQYF. The CDR3, as DNA: TGTGCCAGCAGTTACTCGGGCCTCGGCAACAAGCAGTACTTC.

The gene calls are TRBV18 and TRBJ2-2; the D gene is possibly TRBD2 (7 bases). CDR3 length equals 15 residues. The V end was cut by 3 bases, the J end by 7 bases, with 15 bases between. In germline, CDR1 is KGHSH, CDR2 LQKENI. The chain's CDR3 is CASSPPGGAIGELFF. Written as DNA, the CDR3 is TGTGCCAGCTCACCCCCGGGGGGCGCCATCGGGGAGCTGTTTTTT.

This sequence joins TRBV5-1 and TRBJ1-4; 7 nucleotides align to TRBD1. Germline CDR1 is SGHRS and CDR2 is YFSETQ. Losses at the gene ends were 4 bases for V and 7 bases for J; bases not matched to a gene: 13. This CDR3 comprises 16 residues. CDR3 loop: CASSAKDREKGEKLFF. CDR3 DNA sequence: TGCGCCAGCAGCGCAAAAGACAGGGAGAAAGGTGAAAAACTGTTTTTT.

Note on this clone: The junction departs from the called germline gene at one end, perhaps through a read error. This chain connects TRBV7-9 to TRBJ1-2, with a possible D match to TRBD1 (6 bases). Germline V gene sequence: CDR1 SEHNR, CDR2 FQNEAQ (reference sequence). This CDR3 is 18 amino acids long. CDR3 loop: CASSQGAAGVWSPYGYTF. Written as DNA, the CDR3 is TGCGCCAGCAGCCAAGGAGCGGCAGGGGTATGGTCTCCGTATGGCTACACCTTC.

The chain uses TRBV29-1 and TRBJ1-1, with D perhaps TRBD1 (5 bases). This CDR3 comprises 11 residues. V was clipped by 2 bases and J by 9 bases, with 10 bases between them. CDR1 and CDR2 (germline): SQVTM, ANQGSEA. CDR3 sequence: CSVETGDQAFF. CDR3 nucleotides: TGCAGCGTTGAAACCGGGGACCAAGCTTTCTTT.

The V and J genes are TRBV6-5 and TRBJ1-2; D uncertain. The CDR3 covers 13 residues. Trimming took 8 bases from V and 4 from J, leaving 14 bases between them. Germline assignment: CDR1 MNHEY and CDR2 SVGAGI. In nucleotides, the CDR3 is TGTGCCAGCCGATCTTTGGGGATCTATGGCTACACCTTC. This translates into CASRSLGIYGYTF.

A single count supports this clone. The chain recombines TRBV20-1 with TRBJ1-3; D call uncertain. The V gene lost 5 bases and the J gene lost 4 bases, with 6 bases spanning the gap. This CDR3 comprises 11 residues. CDR1 and CDR2 from the germline V gene are DFQATT and SNEGSKA (reference sequence). CDR3 DNA sequence: TGCAGTGCTTATACAGGAAACACCATATATTTT. Its protein product is CSAYTGNTIYF.

The J gene is TRBJ1-1, the V gene TRBV5-5; D call uncertain. V lost 0 bases to trimming and J lost 2 bases, with 2 bases between them. Germline V gene sequence: CDR1 SGHKS, CDR2 YYEKEE (reference sequence). This CDR3 has 12 residues. The CDR3: CASSLANTEAFF. In nucleotides, the CDR3 is TGTGCCAGCAGCTTGGCAAACACTGAAGCTTTCTTT.

The rearrangement links TRBV7-2 to TRBJ1-2; 7 bases agree with TRBD1. This CDR3 contains 14 residues. The germline CDR1 and CDR2 sequences are SGHTA and FQGNSA. V lost 3 bases and J lost 4; bases outside the gene matches: 5. The CDR3 DNA is TGTGCCAGCAGCTTCCAGACAGGGACCTATGGCTACACCTTC. This codes for CASSFQTGTYGYTF. The complete variable domain, with remaining parts taken from reference TRBV7-2 and TRBJ1-2, reads GAGVSQSPSNKVTEKGKDVELRCDPISGHTALYWYRQSLGQGLEFLIYFQGNSAPDKSGLPSDRFSAERTGGSVSTLTIQRTQQEDSAVYLCASSFQTGTYGYTFGSGTRLTVV.

The chain uses TRBV10-3 and TRBJ1-5; D not resolved. V was shortened by 3 bases and J by 1 base, with 4 bases between the two germline ends. The germline V gene has CDR1 ENHRY and CDR2 SYGVKD. The CDR3 consists of 13 residues. The CDR3 loop is CAISEGSNQPQHF. Written as DNA, the CDR3 is TGTGCCATCAGTGAAGGGAGCAATCAGCCCCAGCATTTT.

For the CDR3, the DNA is TGTGCCAGCAGCTTAGAAGGGACACGCCCCTCCTACGAGCAGTACTTC. Protein: CASSLEGTRPSYEQYF. V is TRBV7-2 and J is TRBJ2-7, with a tentative D call TRBD1 (6 bases). Germline CDR1 reads SGHTA; CDR2 reads FQGNSA. This CDR3 region has 16 residues. V lost 1 base and J 0 bases, leaving 13 bases between the germline ends.

This clone was recorded once. The genes are TRBV7-6 and TRBJ2-2, with D possibly TRBD1 on 6 matching bases. Trimming stripped 4 bases from V and 5 bases from J, with 8 bases between. Germline V gene data show CDR1 as SGHVS and CDR2 as FNYEAQ. CDR3 length: 13 residues. This CDR3 is CASSSGETGELFF. CDR3 in DNA: TGTGCCAGCAGCTCAGGGGAAACCGGGGAGCTGTTTTTT.

The chain has TRBV5-1 and TRBJ2-5; TRBD2 aligns across 7 bases. Germline loops: CDR1 SGHRS, CDR2 YFSETQ. The CDR3 totals 16 residues. V gave up 3 bases and J gave up 1 base; unmatched junction bases: 9. The CDR3 spells CASSSFAGVPQETQYF. The DNA for the CDR3 is TGCGCCAGCAGCTCTTTCGCGGGAGTCCCCCAAGAGACCCAGTACTTC.

V gene TRBV25-1 combines with J gene TRBJ1-2, with D possibly being TRBD1 (5 bases). This CDR3 spans 12 amino acids. Germline V gene data show CDR1 as MGHDK and CDR2 as SYGVNS. V dropped 3 bases and J dropped 4 bases, with 6 bases sitting between them. The CDR3 DNA is TGTGCCAGCAGTGAGGGGCTCTATGGCTACACCTTC. It encodes CASSEGLYGYTF.

The V call is TRBV12-5, the J call TRBJ2-2, with D perhaps TRBD2 (7 bases). V was pared by 2 bases and J by 3 bases, with 13 bases between. The CDR3 runs to 16 residues. The germline V gene encodes CDR1 LGHNT and CDR2 FRNRAP. The CDR3 sequence is CASGLFGGAHTGELFF. The CDR3 DNA reads TGTGCTAGTGGTTTGTTTGGGGGGGCACACACCGGGGAGCTGTTTTTT.

The rearrangement uses TRBV14 and TRBJ2-5; TRBD1 aligns across 10 bases. Trimming cost V 0 bases and J 5 bases; bases outside gene matches: 6. The V gene's germline CDR1 is SGHDN and CDR2 FVKESK. CDR3 length equals 16 residues. The CDR3 sequence: CASSQDYRDRGETQYF. CDR3 in DNA: TGTGCCAGCAGCCAAGATTATCGGGACAGGGGTGAGACCCAGTACTTC.

This clone was counted a single time. The V and J genes are TRBV10-2 and TRBJ2-3; perhaps TRBD1 as D (7 bases). Germline V lookup: CDR1 WSHSY, CDR2 SAAADI. The CDR3 sequence is 14 residues long. V was trimmed by 11 bases and J by 3 bases, leaving 18 bases between them. In DNA form, the CDR3 reads TGCGCCGGGTCTGCGGGACAGCTGACAGATACGCAGTATTTT. Amino acids: CAGSAGQLTDTQYF.

The rearrangement uses TRBV5-1 and TRBJ2-5, with D possibly matching TRBD2 (6 bases). Germline lookup yields CDR1 SGHRS and CDR2 YFSETQ. This CDR3 has 13 residues. V lost 7 bases, J lost 5 bases, and 15 bases lay in between. This chain's CDR3 is CASCGRGRETQYF. The CDR3, as DNA: TGCGCCAGCTGCGGAAGAGGGAGGGAGACCCAGTACTTC.

The rearrangement links TRBV18 to TRBJ2-7; 11 bases map to TRBD1. Germline V lookup: CDR1 KGHSH, CDR2 LQKENI. The CDR3 has 15 amino acids. With 6 bases clipped from V and 1 base from J, the junction kept 5 bases outside the gene matches. DNA for the CDR3: TGTGCCAGCTCCCCCGGGACAGGGGGATCCTACGAGCAGTACTTC. Its protein product is CASSPGTGGSYEQYF.

The chain is built from TRBV25-1 and TRBJ2-7; no firm D call. V was pared by 7 bases and J by 4 bases, with 14 bases between. There are 13 residues in the CDR3. Germline V gene data show CDR1 as MGHDK and CDR2 as SYGVNS. Written as DNA, the CDR3 is TGTGCCAGCATCGCGTCTGGGGATTACGAGCAGTACTTC. Translating gives CASIASGDYEQYF.

The chain is built from TRBV9 and TRBJ2-7; 12 bases line up with TRBD2. CDR1 and CDR2 (germline): SGDLS, YYNGEE. CDR3 size: 16 residues. V lost 0 bases to trimming and J lost 5 bases; unmatched junction nucleotides: 6. The chain's CDR3 is CASSVVPSGGANEQYF. The DNA of the CDR3 is TGTGCCAGCAGCGTAGTTCCTAGCGGGGGGGCGAACGAGCAGTACTTC.

V and J are TRBV11-2 and TRBJ2-1; possibly TRBD2 for D (6 bases). The length of the CDR3 is 11 residues. Germline CDR1 SGHAT, CDR2 FQNNGV. V shed 6 bases and J shed 9 bases, with 9 bases lying between them. The CDR3, as DNA: TGTGCCAGCAGTCACGGGGGTGAGCAGTTCTTC. It is translated as CASSHGGEQFF.